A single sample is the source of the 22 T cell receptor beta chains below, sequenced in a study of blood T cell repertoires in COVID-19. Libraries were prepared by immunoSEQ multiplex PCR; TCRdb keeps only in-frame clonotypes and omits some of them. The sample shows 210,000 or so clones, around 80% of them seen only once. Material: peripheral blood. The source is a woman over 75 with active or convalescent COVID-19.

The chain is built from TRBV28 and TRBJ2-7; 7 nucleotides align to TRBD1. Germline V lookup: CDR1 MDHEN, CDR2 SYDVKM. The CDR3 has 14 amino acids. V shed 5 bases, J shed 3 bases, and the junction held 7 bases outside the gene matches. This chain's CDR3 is CASSAVGQVYEQYF. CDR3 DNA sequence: TGTGCCAGCAGTGCGGTCGGACAGGTCTACGAGCAGTACTTC.

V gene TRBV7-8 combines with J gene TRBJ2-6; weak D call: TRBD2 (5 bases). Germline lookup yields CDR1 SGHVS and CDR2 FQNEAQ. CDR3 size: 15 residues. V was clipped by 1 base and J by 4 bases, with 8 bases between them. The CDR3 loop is CASSLGGGGANVLTF. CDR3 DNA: TGTGCCAGCAGCTTAGGAGGAGGAGGGGCCAACGTCCTGACTTTC.

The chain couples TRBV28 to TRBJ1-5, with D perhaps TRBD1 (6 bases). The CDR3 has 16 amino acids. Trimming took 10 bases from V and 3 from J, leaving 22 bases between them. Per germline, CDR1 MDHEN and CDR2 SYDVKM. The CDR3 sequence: CATQSPGVLDNQPQHF. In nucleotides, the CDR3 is TGTGCCACTCAATCTCCAGGGGTATTAGACAATCAGCCCCAGCATTTT. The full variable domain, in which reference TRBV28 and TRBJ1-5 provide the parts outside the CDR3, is DVKVTQSSRYLVKRTGEKVFLECVQDMDHENMFWYRQDPGLGLRLIYFSYDVKMKEKGDIPEGYSVSREKKERFSLILESASTNQTSMYLCATQSPGVLDNQPQHFGDGTRLSIL.

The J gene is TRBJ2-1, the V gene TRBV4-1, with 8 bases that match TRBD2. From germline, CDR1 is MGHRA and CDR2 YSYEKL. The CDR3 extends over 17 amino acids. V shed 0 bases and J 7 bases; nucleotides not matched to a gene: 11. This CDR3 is CASSQDLGRGGLNEQFF. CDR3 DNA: TGCGCCAGCAGCCAAGATCTTGGCCGGGGGGGTTTGAATGAGCAGTTCTTC.

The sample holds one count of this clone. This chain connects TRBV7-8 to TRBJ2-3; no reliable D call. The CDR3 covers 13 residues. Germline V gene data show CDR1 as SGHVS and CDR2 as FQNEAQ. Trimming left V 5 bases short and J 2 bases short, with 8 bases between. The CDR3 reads CASSLDNTDTQYF. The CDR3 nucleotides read TGTGCCAGCAGCCTCGACAACACAGATACGCAGTATTTT.

The CDR3, as DNA: TGTGCCCTTGACTATGGCTACACCTTC. It codes for CALDYGYTF. V and J are TRBV30 and TRBJ1-2; D remains ambiguous. V lost 8 bases to trimming and J lost 3 bases, with 4 bases between them. Germline values: CDR1 GTSNPN, CDR2 SVGIG (reference sequence). The CDR3 runs 9 residues.

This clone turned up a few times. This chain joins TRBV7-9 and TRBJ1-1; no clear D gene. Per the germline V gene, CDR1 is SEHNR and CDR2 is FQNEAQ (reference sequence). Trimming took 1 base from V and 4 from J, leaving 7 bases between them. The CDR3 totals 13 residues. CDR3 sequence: CASSLDEITEAFF. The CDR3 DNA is TGTGCCAGCAGCTTAGATGAGATCACTGAAGCTTTCTTT.

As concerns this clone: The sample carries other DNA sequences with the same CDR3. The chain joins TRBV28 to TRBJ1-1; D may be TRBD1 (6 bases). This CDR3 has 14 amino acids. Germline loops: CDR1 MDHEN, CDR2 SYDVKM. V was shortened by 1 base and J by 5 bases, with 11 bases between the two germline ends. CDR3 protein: CASSLSQGVTEAFF. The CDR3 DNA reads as TGTGCCAGCAGTTTATCACAGGGTGTTACTGAAGCTTTCTTT. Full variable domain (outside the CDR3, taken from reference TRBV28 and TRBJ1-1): DVKVTQSSRYLVKRTGEKVFLECVQDMDHENMFWYRQDPGLGLRLIYFSYDVKMKEKGDIPEGYSVSREKKERFSLILESASTNQTSMYLCASSLSQGVTEAFFGQGTRLTVV.

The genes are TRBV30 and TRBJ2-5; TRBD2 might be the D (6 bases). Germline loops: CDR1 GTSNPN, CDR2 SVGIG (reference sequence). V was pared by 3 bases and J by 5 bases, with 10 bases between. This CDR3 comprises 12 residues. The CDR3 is CAWSPGGETQYF. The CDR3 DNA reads TGTGCCTGGAGCCCAGGAGGGGAGACCCAGTACTTC.

DNA of the CDR3: TGCGCCAGCAGCTTCTCTACGGGCTACGAGCAGTACTTC. The encoded protein is CASSFSTGYEQYF. V gene TRBV5-1 combines with J gene TRBJ2-7, with unresolved D. V lost 2 bases, J lost 3 bases, and 9 bases lay in between. Germline CDR1 and CDR2: SGHRS and YFSETQ. There are 13 residues in the CDR3.

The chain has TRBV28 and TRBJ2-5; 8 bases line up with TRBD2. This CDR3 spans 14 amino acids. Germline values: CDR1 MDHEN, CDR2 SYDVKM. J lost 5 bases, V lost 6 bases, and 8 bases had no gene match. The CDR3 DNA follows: TGTGCCAGCAGCCCTGCGGGGGGCGGGGAGACCCAGTACTTC. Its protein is CASSPAGGGETQYF.

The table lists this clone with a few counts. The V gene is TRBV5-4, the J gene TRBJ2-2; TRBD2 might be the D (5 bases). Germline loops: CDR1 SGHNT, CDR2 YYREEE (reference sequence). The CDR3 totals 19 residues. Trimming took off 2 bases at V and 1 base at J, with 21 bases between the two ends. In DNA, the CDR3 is TGTGCCAGCAGCTTTTCCCGTGGTTACGGGGTAGGGAACACCGGGGAGCTGTTTTTT. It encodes CASSFSRGYGVGNTGELFF. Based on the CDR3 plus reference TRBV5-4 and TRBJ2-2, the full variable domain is ETGVTQSPTHLIKTRGQQVTLRCSSQSGHNTVSWYQQALGQGPQFIFQYYREEENGRGNFPPRFSGLQFPNYSSELNVNALELDDSALYLCASSFSRGYGVGNTGELFFGEGSRLTVL.

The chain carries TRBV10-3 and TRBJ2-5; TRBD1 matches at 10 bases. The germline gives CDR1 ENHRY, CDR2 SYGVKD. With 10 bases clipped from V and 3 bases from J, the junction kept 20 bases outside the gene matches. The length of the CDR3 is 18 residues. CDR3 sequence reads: CATSTGTGVWGEKETQYF. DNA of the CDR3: TGTGCCACCTCGACCGGGACAGGGGTGTGGGGGGAAAAAGAGACCCAGTACTTC.

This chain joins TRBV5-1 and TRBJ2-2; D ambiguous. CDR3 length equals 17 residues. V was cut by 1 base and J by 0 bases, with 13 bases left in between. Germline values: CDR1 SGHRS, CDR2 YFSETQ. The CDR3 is CASSLFMLETNTGELFF. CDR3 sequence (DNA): TGCGCCAGCAGCTTGTTTATGCTGGAGACGAACACCGGGGAGCTGTTTTTT.

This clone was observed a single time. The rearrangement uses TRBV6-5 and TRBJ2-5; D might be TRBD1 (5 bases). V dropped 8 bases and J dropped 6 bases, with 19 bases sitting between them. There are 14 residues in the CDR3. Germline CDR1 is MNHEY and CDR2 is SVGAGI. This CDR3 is CASQDRTRGQTQYF. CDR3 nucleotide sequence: TGTGCCAGCCAAGACAGAACCCGCGGTCAGACCCAGTACTTC.

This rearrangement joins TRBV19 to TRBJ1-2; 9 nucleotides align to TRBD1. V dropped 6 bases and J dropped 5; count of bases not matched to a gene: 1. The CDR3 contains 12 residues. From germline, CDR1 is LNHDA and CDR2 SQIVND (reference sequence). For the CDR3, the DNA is TGTGCCAGTAGCGGACAGGGGTATGGCTACACCTTC. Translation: CASSGQGYGYTF. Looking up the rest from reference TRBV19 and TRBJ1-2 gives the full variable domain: DGGITQSPKYLFRKEGQNVTLSCEQNLNHDAMYWYRQDPGQGLRLIYYSQIVNDFQKGDIAEGYSVSREKKESFPLTVTSAQKNPTAFYLCASSGQGYGYTFGSGTRLTVV.

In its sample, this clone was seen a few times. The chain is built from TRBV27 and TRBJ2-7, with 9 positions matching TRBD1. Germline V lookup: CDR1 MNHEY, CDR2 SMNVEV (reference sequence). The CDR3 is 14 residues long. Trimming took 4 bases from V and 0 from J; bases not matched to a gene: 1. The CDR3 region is CASSWTGASYEQYF. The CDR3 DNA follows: TGTGCCAGCAGTTGGACAGGGGCCTCCTACGAGCAGTACTTC.

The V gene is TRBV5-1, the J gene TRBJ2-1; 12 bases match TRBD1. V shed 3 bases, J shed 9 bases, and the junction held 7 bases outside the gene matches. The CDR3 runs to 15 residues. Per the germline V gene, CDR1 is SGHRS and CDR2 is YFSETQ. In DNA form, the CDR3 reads TGCGCCAGCAGCTATCCGGGACAGGGGGCCACTGAGCAGTTCTTC. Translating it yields CASSYPGQGATEQFF.

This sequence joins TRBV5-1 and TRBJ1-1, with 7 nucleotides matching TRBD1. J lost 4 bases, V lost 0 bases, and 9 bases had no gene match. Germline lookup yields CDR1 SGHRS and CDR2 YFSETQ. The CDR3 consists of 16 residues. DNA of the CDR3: TGCGCCAGCAGCTTGGGGACAGGTCCGTTGTCCACTGAAGCTTTCTTT. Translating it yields CASSLGTGPLSTEAFF.

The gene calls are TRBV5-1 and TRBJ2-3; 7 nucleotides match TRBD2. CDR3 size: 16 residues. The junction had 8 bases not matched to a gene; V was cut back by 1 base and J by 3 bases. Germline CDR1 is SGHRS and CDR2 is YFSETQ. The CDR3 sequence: CASSLYPGLLTDTQYF. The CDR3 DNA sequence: TGCGCCAGCAGCTTGTATCCGGGACTACTGACAGATACGCAGTATTTT.

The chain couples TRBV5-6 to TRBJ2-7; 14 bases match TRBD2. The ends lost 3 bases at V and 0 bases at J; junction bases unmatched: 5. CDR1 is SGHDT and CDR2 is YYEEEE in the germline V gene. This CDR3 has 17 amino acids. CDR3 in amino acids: CASSSGLAGEFSYEQYF. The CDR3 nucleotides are TGTGCCAGCAGCTCGGGACTAGCGGGGGAATTCTCCTACGAGCAGTACTTC.

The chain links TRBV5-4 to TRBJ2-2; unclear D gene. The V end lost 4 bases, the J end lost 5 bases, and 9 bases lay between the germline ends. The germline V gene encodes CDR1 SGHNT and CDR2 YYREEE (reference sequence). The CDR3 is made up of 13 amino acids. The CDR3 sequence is CASSNIATGELFF. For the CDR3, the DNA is TGTGCCAGCAGCAACATAGCTACCGGGGAGCTGTTTTTT.